This passage covers 25 T cell receptor beta chains from one sample sequenced in a study of regulatory T cells in long-lasting Graves disease. Time point in this sample: newly diagnosed GD, antithyroid drugs for less than 3 months. TCR sequences were obtained from RNA taken from PBMCs. For TCR beta, libraries came from iRepertoire HTBI primers and Arm-PCR of CDR3 regions. TCRdb fed the multiplex PCR reads into MiXCR, producing one record per CDR3 protein. The table records 680,000 or so distinct CDR3 sequences, less than 20% of them present only once. These data are also associated with another study on T cells in Graves' hyperthyroidism and ophthalmopathy.

The sample was peripheral blood mononuclear cells (PBMCs), taken at new diagnosis, from a patient treated with antithyroid drugs. The source of these receptors is a woman in her 30s with Graves disease.

This clonotype has a handful of counts. The CDR3 nucleotides read TGTGCCAGCAGAACTATAGATAGCACAGATACGCAGTATTTT. Encoded protein: CASRTIDSTDTQYF. This chain links TRBV27 with TRBJ2-3; D is ambiguous. The V end lost 6 bases, the J end lost 0 bases, and 10 bases lay between the germline ends. Germline V CDR1 and CDR2: MNHEY, SMNVEV (reference sequence). CDR3 length: 14 amino acids.

This clonotype was detected ten times or more. The chain recombines TRBV28 with TRBJ1-1, with 10 bases fitting TRBD1. This CDR3 is 16 amino acids long. The germline V gene encodes CDR1 MDHEN and CDR2 SYDVKM. Trimming took 7 bases from V and 1 from J; bases not matched to a gene: 9. The chain's CDR3 is CASKVPRTGGNTEAFF. The CDR3, as DNA: TGTGCCAGCAAGGTTCCTCGGACAGGGGGGAACACTGAAGCTTTCTTT.

This clonotype was seen at least ten times. The chain employs TRBV2 and TRBJ1-2; perhaps TRBD1 as D (6 bases). Germline CDR1 reads SNHLY; CDR2 reads FYNNEI. With 6 bases removed from V and 5 bases from J, the gap between germline ends came to 19 bases. The CDR3 runs 15 residues. The CDR3 region is CASSNTGYSNYGYTF. The CDR3 DNA reads as TGTGCCAGCAGCAACACAGGGTATAGTAATTATGGCTACACCTTC.

This clonotype has ten or more counts. The chain uses TRBV30 and TRBJ2-1; D call uncertain. V lost 4 bases, J lost 5 bases, and 15 bases lay in between. The CDR3 loop spans 14 amino acids. Germline-derived CDR1 and CDR2 are GTSNPN and SVGIG (reference sequence). CDR3 in DNA: TGTGCCTGGATGGGCAGGAATCTAAACAATGAGCAGTTCTTC. This translates into CAWMGRNLNNEQFF.

Many counts were recorded for this clonotype. This chain links TRBV11-2 with TRBJ1-5; TRBD1 might be the D (5 bases). Germline loops: CDR1 SGHAT, CDR2 FQNNGV. CDR3 length equals 14 residues. V lost 4 bases and J 6 bases, leaving 13 bases between the germline ends. CDR3 sequence reads: CASSSWTKSQPQHF. The DNA of the CDR3 is TGTGCCAGCAGCTCCTGGACAAAGAGTCAGCCCCAGCATTTT.

In its sample, this clonotype was seen many times. V gene TRBV6-2 or TRBV6-3 combines with J gene TRBJ2-7, with 7 bases aligning to TRBD2. Per the germline V gene, CDR1 is MNHEY and CDR2 is SVGEGT. V shed 4 bases and J 1 base; nucleotides not matched to a gene: 1. The CDR3 has 13 amino acids. The CDR3 DNA follows: TGTGCCAGCAGTTTGGGACTATCCTACGAGCAGTACTTC. Amino acids: CASSLGLSYEQYF.

The sample holds many counts of this clonotype. The chain employs TRBV27 and TRBJ2-6; 7 bases agree with TRBD2. CDR1 is MNHEY and CDR2 is SMNVEV in the germline V gene (reference sequence). With V trimmed by 6 bases and J by 2 bases, 10 bases remained unmatched. This CDR3 spans 17 amino acids. CDR3 DNA: TGTGCCAGCAGCTTCTCCGATCGGGGGGCTGGGGCCAACGTCCTGACTTTC. Translating it yields CASSFSDRGAGANVLTF.

The table lists this clonotype with a count of one. The rearrangement links TRBV14 to TRBJ2-4, with D perhaps TRBD2 (6 bases). The CDR3 loop spans 18 amino acids. Trimming cost V 2 bases and J 1 base, with 18 bases left between them. Germline loops: CDR1 SGHDN, CDR2 FVKESK. The CDR3 loop reads CASSQYPRGGTAKNIQYF. The CDR3 bases are TGTGCCAGCAGCCAATACCCACGAGGAGGGACGGCCAAAAACATTCAGTACTTC.

As for this clonotype: Being one base from a much bigger clone, this may be a read error. The chain recombines TRBV20-1 with TRBJ2-1; 16 nucleotides align to TRBD2. CDR1 and CDR2 (germline): DFQATT, SNEGSKA (reference sequence). The CDR3 is 11 residues long. The CDR3 loop is CSAGTSGRGTF. The CDR3 region has the DNA TGCAGTGCCGGGACTAGCGGGAGGGGGACCTTC.

This clonotype came up a few times. The rearrangement links TRBV11-3 to TRBJ2-5; 9 nucleotides match TRBD2. This CDR3 has 14 amino acids. V dropped 5 bases and J dropped 5; count of bases not matched to a gene: 6. Germline V CDR1 and CDR2: SGHNT, YENEEA. The CDR3: CASSQGGGDETQYF. As DNA, the CDR3 is TGTGCCAGCAGCCAGGGCGGGGGGGATGAGACCCAGTACTTC. Supplemented by reference TRBV11-3 and TRBJ2-5, the full variable domain reads EAGVVQSPRYKIIEKKQPVAFWCNPISGHNTLYWYLQNLGQGPELLIRYENEEAVDDSQLPKDRFSAERLKGVDSTLKIQPAELGDSAVYLCASSQGGGDETQYFGPGTRLLVL.

Here the CDR3 DNA reads TGCAGTGCTCCTGACCGGACAGGGCGAGATGAGCAGTTCTTC. Translated: CSAPDRTGRDEQFF. The rearrangement uses TRBV20-1 and TRBJ2-1; 8 nucleotides agree with TRBD1. V shed 5 bases, J shed 8 bases, and the junction held 11 bases outside the gene matches. Germline loops: CDR1 DFQATT, CDR2 SNEGSKA (reference sequence). The CDR3 sequence is 14 residues long.

This clonotype was recorded many times. The chain employs TRBV28 and TRBJ1-3, with D possibly TRBD1 on 5 matching bases. CDR3 length: 15 amino acids. Looked up from germline, CDR1 is MDHEN and CDR2 is SYDVKM. V lost 6 bases, J lost 0 bases, and 12 bases lay in between. CDR3 sequence reads: CASSLQEYSGNTIYF. CDR3 coding DNA: TGTGCCAGCAGCCTACAGGAGTACTCTGGAAACACCATATATTTT.

A remark on this clonotype: This may be a read error, as it is one base from a much larger clone. This CDR3 is missing its conserved last phenylalanine or tryptophan, likely due to a read error. The chain uses TRBV12-3 or TRBV12-4 and TRBJ2-1; 14 bases match TRBD2. The CDR3 consists of 16 residues. Trimming took 6 bases from V and 7 from J; bases not matched to a gene: 8. The CDR3 sequence: CASSILTSGGGNEQFL. CDR3 nucleotides: TGTGCCAGCAGCATCCTGACTAGCGGGGGGGGGAATGAGCAGTTCCTC.

The chain recombines TRBV18 with TRBJ2-7; D is possibly TRBD2 (5 bases). The V and J ends lost 5 bases and 6 bases respectively, with 8 bases between them. The CDR3 extends over 11 amino acids. Germline-derived CDR1 and CDR2 are KGHSH and LQKENI. CDR3 bases: TGTGCCAGCTCAGTAGAGGGCGAGCAGTACTTC. Translating it yields CASSVEGEQYF.

This clonotype was picked up many times. The V call is TRBV12-3 or TRBV12-4, the J call TRBJ1-4, with 10 bases lining up with TRBD1. The CDR3 sequence is 14 residues long. J gave up 10 bases and V 6 bases, and 8 bases lay outside the gene matches. In DNA form, the CDR3 reads TGTGCCAGCAGCAAGGGACAGGGGACGGGAAAACTGTTTTTT. Translation: CASSKGQGTGKLFF.

This clonotype was detected only a few times. V is TRBV7-3 and J is TRBJ2-3; perhaps TRBD1 as D (6 bases). In germline, CDR1 is SGHTA, CDR2 FQGTGA. This CDR3 comprises 12 residues. V was cut by 4 bases and J by 10 bases, with 12 bases left in between. As DNA, the CDR3 is TGTGCCAGCAGCTACCAGGGGTCTCCGCAGTATTTT. This encodes CASSYQGSPQYF.

The genes are TRBV7-2 and TRBJ2-1; D gene unclear. The germline V gene has CDR1 SGHTA and CDR2 FQGNSA. CDR3 length equals 13 residues. V was pared by 1 base and J by 8 bases, with 9 bases between. The CDR3 sequence is CASSLGQLYEQFF. CDR3 DNA: TGTGCCAGCAGCTTAGGGCAGCTATATGAGCAGTTCTTC.

This chain connects TRBV6-1 to TRBJ2-7; 10 positions agree with TRBD2. CDR3 length equals 15 residues. From germline, CDR1 is MNHNS and CDR2 SASEGT. V lost 6 bases and J lost 4; bases outside the gene matches: 9. The CDR3 nucleotides are TGTGCCAGCAGCCAGCGGGAGGGCCTCGTGTACGAGCAGTACTTC. Its translation is CASSQREGLVYEQYF.

This clonotype has a handful of counts. V gene TRBV9 combines with J gene TRBJ1-5, with D perhaps TRBD1 (6 bases). The CDR3 runs 17 residues. Germline V gene lookup returns CDR1 SGDLS and CDR2 YYNGEE. Trimming cost V 0 bases and J 3 bases, with 16 bases left between them. The CDR3 coding sequence is TGTGCCAGCAGCGTAGGTGGAGGGGGAGAAGACAATCAGCCCCAGCATTTT. Translation: CASSVGGGGEDNQPQHF.

The J gene is TRBJ2-5, the V gene TRBV6-2 or TRBV6-3, with D perhaps matching TRBD1 (6 bases). This CDR3 has 12 residues. CDR1 and CDR2 from the germline V gene are MNHEY and SVGEGT. Trimming took off 5 bases at V and 7 bases at J, with 11 bases between the two ends. CDR3 loop: CASSGVGGTQYF. Written as DNA, the CDR3 is TGTGCCAGCAGTGGGGTAGGGGGGACCCAGTACTTC.

This clonotype has at least ten counts. The CDR3 here is CATSHSGRNAETQYF. The DNA of the CDR3 is TGTGCCACCAGTCACAGTGGGAGGAACGCGGAGACCCAGTACTTC. The chain uses TRBV24-1 and TRBJ2-5; possible D gene TRBD2, 6 bases. Germline-derived CDR1 and CDR2 are KGHDR and SFDVKD. CDR3 length equals 15 residues. The V gene lost 6 bases and the J gene lost 5 bases, with 18 bases spanning the gap.

This clonotype was seen once. The CDR3 reads CASSLSTVNYGYTF. DNA of the CDR3: TGTGCCAGCAGCTTATCCACGGTTAACTATGGCTACACCTTC. The J gene is TRBJ1-2, the V gene TRBV7-2; no clear D. This CDR3 is 14 amino acids long. Trimming took 2 bases from V and 1 from J, leaving 8 bases between them. Germline V gene lookup returns CDR1 SGHTA and CDR2 FQGNSA.

This clonotype was picked up many times. This sequence joins TRBV11-2 and TRBJ1-1; 7 bases are a match to TRBD1. In germline, CDR1 is SGHAT, CDR2 FQNNGV. With 5 bases clipped from V and 6 bases from J, the junction kept 15 bases outside the gene matches. The CDR3 spans 16 residues. The CDR3 region is CASSTRPTGQAPEAFF. The CDR3 coding sequence is TGTGCCAGCAGCACTCGACCGACAGGGCAGGCCCCTGAAGCTTTCTTT.

The genes are TRBV7-2 and TRBJ1-2; D call uncertain. The germline CDR1 and CDR2 sequences are SGHTA and FQGNSA. The CDR3 covers 11 residues. V dropped 4 bases and J dropped 4 bases, with 4 bases sitting between them. The CDR3 protein is CASSSVYGYTF. In DNA form, the CDR3 reads TGTGCCAGCAGCTCTGTCTATGGCTACACCTTC.

This clonotype was observed a few times. The rearrangement links TRBV11-2 to TRBJ2-7, with D perhaps matching TRBD1 (5 bases). In germline, CDR1 is SGHAT, CDR2 FQNNGV. The CDR3 covers 14 residues. V lost 1 base and J 0 bases, leaving 7 bases between the germline ends. CDR3 in amino acids: CASSLVTASYEQYF. CDR3 nucleotide sequence: TGTGCCAGCAGCTTAGTGACAGCCTCCTACGAGCAGTACTTC.